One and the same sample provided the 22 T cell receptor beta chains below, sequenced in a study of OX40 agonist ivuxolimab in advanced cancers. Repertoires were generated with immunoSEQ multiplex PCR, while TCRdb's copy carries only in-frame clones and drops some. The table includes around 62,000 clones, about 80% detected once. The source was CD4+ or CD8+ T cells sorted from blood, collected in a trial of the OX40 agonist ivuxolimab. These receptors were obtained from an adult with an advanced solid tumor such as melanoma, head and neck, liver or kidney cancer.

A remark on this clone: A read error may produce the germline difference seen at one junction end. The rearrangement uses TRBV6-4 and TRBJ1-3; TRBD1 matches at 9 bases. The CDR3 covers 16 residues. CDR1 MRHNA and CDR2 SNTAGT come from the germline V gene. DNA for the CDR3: TGTGCCAGCAGTTACTCGGACAGGGGTTTTAGAAACACCATATATTTT. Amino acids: CASSYSDRGFRNTIYF.

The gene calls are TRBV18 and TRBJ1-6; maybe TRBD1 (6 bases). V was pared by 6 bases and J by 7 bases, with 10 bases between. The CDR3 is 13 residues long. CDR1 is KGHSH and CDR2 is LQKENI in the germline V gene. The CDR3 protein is CASSPDRNSPLHF. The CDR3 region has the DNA TGTGCCAGCTCGCCCGACAGGAATTCACCCCTCCACTTT.

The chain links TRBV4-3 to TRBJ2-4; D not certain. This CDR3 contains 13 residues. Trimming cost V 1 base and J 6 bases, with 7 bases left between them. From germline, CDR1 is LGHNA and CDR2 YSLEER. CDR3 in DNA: TGCGCCAGCAGCCAAGCACTGCTAAACATTCAGTACTTC. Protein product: CASSQALLNIQYF.

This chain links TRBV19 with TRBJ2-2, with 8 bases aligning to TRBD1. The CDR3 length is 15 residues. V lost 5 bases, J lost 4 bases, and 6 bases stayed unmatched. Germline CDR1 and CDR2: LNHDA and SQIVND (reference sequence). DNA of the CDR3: TGTGCCAGTAGTCCCGCGGGACAGGTCACCGGGGAGCTGTTTTTT. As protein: CASSPAGQVTGELFF.

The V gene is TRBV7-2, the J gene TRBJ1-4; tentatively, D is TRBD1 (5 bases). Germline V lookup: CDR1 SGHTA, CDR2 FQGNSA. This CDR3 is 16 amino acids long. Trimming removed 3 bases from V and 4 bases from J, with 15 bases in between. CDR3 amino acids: CASSFRSSRVNEKLFF. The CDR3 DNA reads TGTGCCAGCAGCTTCCGCAGTTCCAGGGTTAATGAAAAACTGTTTTTT.

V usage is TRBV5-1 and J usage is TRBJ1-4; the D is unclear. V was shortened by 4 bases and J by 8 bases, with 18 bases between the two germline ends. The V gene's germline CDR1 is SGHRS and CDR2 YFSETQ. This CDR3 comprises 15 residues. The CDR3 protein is CASSPGPTEGEKLFF. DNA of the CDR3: TGCGCCAGCAGCCCAGGACCGACGGAAGGGGAAAAACTGTTTTTT.

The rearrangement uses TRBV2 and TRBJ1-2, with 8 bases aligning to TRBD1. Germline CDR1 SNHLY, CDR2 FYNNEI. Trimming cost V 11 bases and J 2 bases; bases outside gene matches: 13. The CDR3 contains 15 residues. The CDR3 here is CAAWVGQGSNYGYTF. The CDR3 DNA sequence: TGTGCCGCCTGGGTCGGACAGGGAAGCAACTATGGCTACACCTTC.

CDR3 amino acids: CASSIGQGKPQHF. CDR3 in DNA: TGTGCCAGTAGTATAGGACAGGGAAAGCCCCAGCATTTT. This chain connects TRBV19 to TRBJ1-5; 7 bases map to TRBD1. The V segment lost 1 base and the J segment 8 bases; nucleotides outside the gene matches: 2. From germline, CDR1 is LNHDA and CDR2 SQIVND (reference sequence). This CDR3 contains 13 residues.

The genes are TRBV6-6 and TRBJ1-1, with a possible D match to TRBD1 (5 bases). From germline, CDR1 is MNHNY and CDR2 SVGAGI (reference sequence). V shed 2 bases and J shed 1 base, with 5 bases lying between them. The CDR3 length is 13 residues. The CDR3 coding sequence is TGTGCCAGCAGTTACGGGACGAACACTGAAGCTTTCTTT. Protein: CASSYGTNTEAFF.

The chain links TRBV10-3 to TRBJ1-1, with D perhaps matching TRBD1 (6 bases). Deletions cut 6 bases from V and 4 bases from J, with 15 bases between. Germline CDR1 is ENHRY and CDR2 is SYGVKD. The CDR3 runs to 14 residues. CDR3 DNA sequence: TGTGCCATCAGGGACGCGGGGGCAGGCACTGAAGCTTTCTTT. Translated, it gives CAIRDAGAGTEAFF.

This CDR3 is CASSIGLDTYEQYF. CDR3 bases: TGTGCCAGTAGTATTGGTCTGGATACCTACGAGCAGTACTTC. The gene calls are TRBV19 and TRBJ2-7; the D is unclear. This CDR3 contains 14 residues. The V gene's germline CDR1 is LNHDA and CDR2 SQIVND (reference sequence). V lost 3 bases and J 2 bases, leaving 11 bases between the germline ends.

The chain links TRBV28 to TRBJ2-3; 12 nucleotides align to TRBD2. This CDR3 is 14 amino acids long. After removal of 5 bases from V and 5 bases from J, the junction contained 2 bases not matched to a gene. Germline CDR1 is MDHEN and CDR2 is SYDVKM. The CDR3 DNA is TGTGCCAGCAGTCTGACTAGCGGGAGAGATACGCAGTATTTT. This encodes CASSLTSGRDTQYF.

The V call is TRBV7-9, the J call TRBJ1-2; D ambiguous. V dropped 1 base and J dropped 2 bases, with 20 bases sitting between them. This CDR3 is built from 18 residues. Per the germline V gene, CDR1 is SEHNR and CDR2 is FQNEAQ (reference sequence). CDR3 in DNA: TGTGCCAGCAGCTTAGGTCGGGATCAAGCCGGATTCAACTATGGCTACACCTTC. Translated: CASSLGRDQAGFNYGYTF.

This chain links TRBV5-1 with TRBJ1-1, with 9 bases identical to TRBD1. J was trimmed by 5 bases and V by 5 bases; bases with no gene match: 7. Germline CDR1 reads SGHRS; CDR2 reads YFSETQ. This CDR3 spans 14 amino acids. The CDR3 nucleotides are TGCGCCAGCAGACCTACAGGGGGCGGAACTGAAGCTTTCTTT. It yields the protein CASRPTGGGTEAFF.

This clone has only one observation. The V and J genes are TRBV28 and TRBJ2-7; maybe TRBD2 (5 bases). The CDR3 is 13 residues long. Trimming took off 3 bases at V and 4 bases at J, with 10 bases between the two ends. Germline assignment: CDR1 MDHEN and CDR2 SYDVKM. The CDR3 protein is CASSLATGYEQYV. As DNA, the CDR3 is TGTGCCAGCAGTTTGGCCACGGGGTACGAGCAGTACGTC.

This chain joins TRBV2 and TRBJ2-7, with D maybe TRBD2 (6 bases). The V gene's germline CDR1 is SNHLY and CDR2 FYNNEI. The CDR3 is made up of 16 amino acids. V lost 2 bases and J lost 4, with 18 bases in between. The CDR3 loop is CASSELIDRRDYEQYV. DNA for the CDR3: TGTGCCAGCAGTGAACTCATAGATAGGAGGGATTACGAGCAGTACGTC.

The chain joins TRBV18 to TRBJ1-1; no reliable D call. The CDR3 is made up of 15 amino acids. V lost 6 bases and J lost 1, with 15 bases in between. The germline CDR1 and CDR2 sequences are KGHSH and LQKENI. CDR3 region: CASSQRRSENTEAFF. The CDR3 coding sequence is TGTGCCAGCTCTCAAAGGCGGAGTGAGAACACTGAAGCTTTCTTT.

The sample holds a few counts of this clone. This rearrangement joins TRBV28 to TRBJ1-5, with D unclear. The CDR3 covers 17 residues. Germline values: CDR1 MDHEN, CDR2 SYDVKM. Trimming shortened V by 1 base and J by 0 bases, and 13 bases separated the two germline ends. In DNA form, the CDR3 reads TGTGCCAGCAGTTTATACGGGGAGGAGGGTAGCAATCAGCCCCAGCATTTT. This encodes CASSLYGEEGSNQPQHF.

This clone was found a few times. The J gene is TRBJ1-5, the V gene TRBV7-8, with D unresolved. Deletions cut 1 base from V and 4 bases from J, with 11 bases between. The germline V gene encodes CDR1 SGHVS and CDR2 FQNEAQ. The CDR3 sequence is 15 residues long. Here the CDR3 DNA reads TGTGCCAGCAGCTTAGTTGTTACAACTAATCAGCCCCAGCATTTT. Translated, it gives CASSLVVTTNQPQHF. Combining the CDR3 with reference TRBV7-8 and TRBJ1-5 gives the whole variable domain GAGVSQSPRYKVAKRGQDVALRCDPISGHVSLFWYQQALGQGPEFLTYFQNEAQLDKSGLPSDRFFAERPEGSVSTLKIQRTQQEDSAVYLCASSLVVTTNQPQHFGDGTRLSIL.

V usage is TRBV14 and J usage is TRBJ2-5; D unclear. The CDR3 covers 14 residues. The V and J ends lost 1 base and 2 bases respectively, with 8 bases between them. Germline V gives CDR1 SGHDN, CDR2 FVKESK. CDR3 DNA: TGTGCCAGCAGCCAAGTGGTGGGTCAAGAGACCCAGTACTTC. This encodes CASSQVVGQETQYF.

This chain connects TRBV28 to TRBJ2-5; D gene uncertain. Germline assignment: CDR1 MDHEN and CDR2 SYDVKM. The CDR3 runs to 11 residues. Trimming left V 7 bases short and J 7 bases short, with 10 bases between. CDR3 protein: CASTTRGTQYF. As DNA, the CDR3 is TGTGCCAGCACCACTCGAGGGACCCAGTACTTC.

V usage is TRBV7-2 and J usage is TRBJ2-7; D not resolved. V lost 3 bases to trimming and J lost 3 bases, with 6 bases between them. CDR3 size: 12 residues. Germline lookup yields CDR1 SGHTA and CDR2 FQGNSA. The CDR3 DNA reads TGTGCCAGCAGCTTGTTATTCTACGAGCAGTACTTC. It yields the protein CASSLLFYEQYF.